These 18 T cell receptor beta chains came from one sample sequenced in a study of T cells expressing NK-cell markers. No DNA is given; TCRdb re-called the 5' RACE reads and lists each CDR3 protein once. The sample totals about 380,000 distinct CDR3 sequences. The specimen sequenced was blood T cells: a sorted CD56 or NKG2C T cell subset, CD4+ or CD8+ T cells, or bulk PBMC T cells (not recorded which). The source is a man aged 18 to 69 in good health.

The chain links TRBV5-1 to TRBJ1-1; lacking DNA, the TRBD1 call made by TCRdb goes unchecked. CDR3 length: 14 residues. CDR1 and CDR2 (germline): SGHRS, YFSETQ. CDR3 in amino acids: CASSRIGQGTEAFF.

The rearrangement joins TRBV6-1 to TRBJ2-4; TCRdb's D call, TRBD2, is unchecked because there is no DNA. This CDR3 region has 14 residues. CDR1 is MNHNS and CDR2 is SASEGT in the germline V gene. This CDR3 reads CASSEGAKVGIQYF.

The genes are TRBV24-1 and TRBJ2-1. This CDR3 is built from 11 residues. Per germline, CDR1 KGHDR and CDR2 SFDVKD. The chain's CDR3 is CATARWDEQFF.

J is TRBJ2-3 and V is TRBV5-1; no DNA is available, so the TRBD2 call from TCRdb remains unchecked. The CDR3 consists of 17 residues. Germline V gene sequence: CDR1 SGHRS, CDR2 YFSETQ. The CDR3 spells CASSRRASGVNTDTQYF.

The chain employs TRBV5-1 and TRBJ1-6. CDR1 SGHRS and CDR2 YFSETQ come from the germline V gene. This CDR3 has 13 amino acids. CDR3 loop: CASSRGGRSPLHF.

The chain recombines TRBV15 with TRBJ2-5; with no DNA, the TCRdb D assignment of TRBD1 cannot be verified. This CDR3 contains 17 residues. Germline V CDR1 and CDR2: LNHNV, YYDKDF (reference sequence). The CDR3 loop reads CATSSPSGTGARETQYF.

The chain couples TRBV11-2 to TRBJ2-5; lacking DNA, the TRBD1 call made by TCRdb goes unchecked. Germline loops: CDR1 SGHAT, CDR2 FQNNGV. This CDR3 contains 14 residues. The chain's CDR3 is CASSSWDRGAAQYF.

The chain carries TRBV6-1 and TRBJ2-5; the TCRdb call, TRBD2, lacks DNA for checking. Germline V gene data show CDR1 as MNHNS and CDR2 as SASEGT. The CDR3 covers 14 residues. The CDR3 loop reads CASKPGLAMQTQYF.

The rearrangement joins TRBV5-6 to TRBJ2-1; as DNA is missing, the TRBD2 call by TCRdb cannot be tested. The CDR3 covers 16 residues. Germline-derived CDR1 and CDR2 are SGHDT and YYEEEE. CDR3 loop: CASSFLSGGGNSEQFF.

The chain combines TRBV6-1 with TRBJ2-3; TCRdb indicates TRBD1, and absent DNA this call remains unverified. Germline CDR1 and CDR2: MNHNS and SASEGT. The CDR3 sequence is 17 residues long. This chain's CDR3 is CASSPHRGIGYTDTQYF.

The CDR3 spells CASSQAISSYEQYF. The chain employs TRBV18 and TRBJ2-7. CDR1 KGHSH and CDR2 LQKENI come from the germline V gene. This CDR3 has 14 residues.

The V gene is TRBV20-1, the J gene TRBJ2-7; TCRdb returns TRBD1, unconfirmable since there is no DNA. This CDR3 region has 13 residues. CDR1 and CDR2 (germline): DFQATT, SNEGSKA (reference sequence). CDR3 region: CSAGGAISYEQYF.

This chain connects TRBV18 to TRBJ1-4. Germline CDR1 is KGHSH and CDR2 is LQKENI. The CDR3 covers 14 residues. The CDR3 region is CASSPLGRNEKLFF.

V usage is TRBV6-1 and J usage is TRBJ2-1; lacking DNA, the TRBD1 call made by TCRdb goes unchecked. This CDR3 is built from 13 residues. The germline CDR1 and CDR2 sequences are MNHNS and SASEGT. The CDR3 here is CASSRQGAYEQFF.

The chain has TRBV5-5 and TRBJ2-5; TCRdb's assignment of TRBD2 cannot be checked, as there is no DNA. Germline CDR1 reads SGHKS; CDR2 reads YYEKEE (reference sequence). The CDR3 has 16 amino acids. The CDR3 sequence: CASSGWTARVGETQYF.

The chain combines TRBV11-2 with TRBJ2-2; TCRdb names TRBD2, which stays unverified in the absence of DNA. CDR1 is SGHAT and CDR2 is FQNNGV in the germline V gene. The CDR3 sequence is 18 residues long. CDR3 protein: CASSSDGLAGTNTGELFF.

The chain employs TRBV2 and TRBJ1-2. The CDR3 loop spans 12 amino acids. Germline V gives CDR1 SNHLY, CDR2 FYNNEI. The CDR3: CASESNGYGYTF.

The chain recombines TRBV19 with TRBJ2-3; absent DNA, TCRdb's TRBD1 call cannot be checked. Germline V gene data show CDR1 as LNHDA and CDR2 as SQIVND (reference sequence). CDR3 length: 14 amino acids. The CDR3 here is CASSAGGQGYTQYF.